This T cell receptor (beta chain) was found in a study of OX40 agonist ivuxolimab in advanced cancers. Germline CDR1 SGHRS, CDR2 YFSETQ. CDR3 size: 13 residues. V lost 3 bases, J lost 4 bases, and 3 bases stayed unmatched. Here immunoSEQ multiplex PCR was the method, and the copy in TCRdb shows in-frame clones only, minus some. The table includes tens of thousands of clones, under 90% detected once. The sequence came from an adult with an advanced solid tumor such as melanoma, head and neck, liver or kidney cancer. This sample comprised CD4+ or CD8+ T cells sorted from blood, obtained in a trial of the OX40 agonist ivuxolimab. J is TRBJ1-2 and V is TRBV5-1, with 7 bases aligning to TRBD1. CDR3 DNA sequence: TGCGCCAGCAGCTCAGGGGGATCCTATGGCTACACCTTC. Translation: CASSSGGSYGYTF.